Listed here are 22 T cell receptor beta chains from one sample, sequenced in a study of blood T cell repertoires in COVID-19. Method: immunoSEQ multiplex PCR; TCRdb's copy keeps in-frame clones and lacks some. The sample yields about 110,000 clones, 76% seen once. The sample consisted of peripheral blood. Receptor source: a woman aged 80 or over with acute or convalescent COVID-19.

In its sample, this clone was seen a few times. The chain joins TRBV19 to TRBJ1-5, with 7 nucleotides matching TRBD1. This CDR3 region has 17 residues. With V trimmed by 6 bases and J by 3 bases, 14 bases remained unmatched. Germline lookup yields CDR1 LNHDA and CDR2 SQIVND (reference sequence). The CDR3 loop is CASSEGPRTGSNQPQHF. CDR3 bases: TGTGCCAGTAGCGAAGGACCCCGGACAGGCTCCAATCAGCCCCAGCATTTT.

The chain has TRBV9 and TRBJ2-2; 9 nucleotides agree with TRBD2. The V and J ends lost 6 bases and 3 bases, in that order; junction bases with no gene match: 6. This CDR3 is built from 15 residues. Looked up from germline, CDR1 is SGDLS and CDR2 is YYNGEE. CDR3 in amino acids: CASNPAGGHTGELFF. Written as DNA, the CDR3 is TGTGCCAGCAACCCCGCGGGGGGGCACACCGGGGAGCTGTTTTTT.

The table lists this clone with a count of one. The rearrangement uses TRBV7-9 and TRBJ2-7; unclear D gene. V was cut by 1 base and J by 3 bases, with 13 bases left in between. Per the germline V gene, CDR1 is SEHNR and CDR2 is FQNEAQ (reference sequence). This CDR3 comprises 15 residues. The CDR3 DNA reads TGTGCCAGCAGCTTAGATTCATGGCTTTACTACGAGCAGTACTTC. Amino acid sequence: CASSLDSWLYYEQYF.

The rearrangement joins TRBV10-2 to TRBJ2-1; TRBD1 matches 8 bases. CDR3 length equals 14 residues. CDR1 is WSHSY and CDR2 is SAAADI in the germline V gene. The J segment lost 4 bases and the V segment lost 6 bases, leaving 5 bases of the junction unmatched. The CDR3: CASRLRGQYNEQFF. DNA for the CDR3: TGCGCCAGCAGACTCAGGGGGCAATACAATGAGCAGTTCTTC.

V and J are TRBV7-3 and TRBJ1-1; no firm D call. CDR3 length: 14 residues. Looked up from germline, CDR1 is SGHTA and CDR2 is FQGTGA. The V gene lost 5 bases and the J gene lost 0 bases, with 10 bases spanning the gap. DNA for the CDR3: TGTGCCAGCAGCCCCGGCGGGGTGAACACTGAAGCTTTCTTT. Encoded protein: CASSPGGVNTEAFF.

The CDR3 protein is CASSSGQGDYEQYF. Here the CDR3 DNA reads TGTGCCAGCAGCTCGGGACAGGGGGACTACGAGCAGTACTTC. The gene calls are TRBV7-9 and TRBJ2-7, with 11 positions matching TRBD1. From germline, CDR1 is SEHNR and CDR2 FQNEAQ (reference sequence). Losses at the gene ends were 4 bases for V and 3 bases for J; bases not matched to a gene: 2. The length of the CDR3 is 14 residues.

The chain recombines TRBV5-1 with TRBJ2-1; 8 nucleotides line up with TRBD2. CDR1 is SGHRS and CDR2 is YFSETQ in the germline V gene. CDR3 length: 14 residues. Trimming cost V 0 bases and J 9 bases; bases outside gene matches: 5. CDR3 sequence (DNA): TGCGCCAGCAGCTTGGGAGCGGGAGTGGGTGAGCAGTTCTTC. Protein product: CASSLGAGVGEQFF.

This clone has just a few counts. This chain links TRBV5-4 with TRBJ2-1; 8 nucleotides align to TRBD2. The CDR3 runs 15 residues. CDR1 is SGHNT, CDR2 YYREEE, per germline (reference sequence). The ends lost 3 bases at V and 2 bases at J; junction bases unmatched: 4. The CDR3 spells CASSWSGGTYNEQFF. CDR3 nucleotide sequence: TGTGCCAGCAGCTGGAGCGGGGGAACCTACAATGAGCAGTTCTTC. The whole variable domain, filled in from reference TRBV5-4 and TRBJ2-1, reads ETGVTQSPTHLIKTRGQQVTLRCSSQSGHNTVSWYQQALGQGPQFIFQYYREEENGRGNFPPRFSGLQFPNYSSELNVNALELDDSALYLCASSWSGGTYNEQFFGPGTRLTVL.

J is TRBJ2-1 and V is TRBV4-1, with a possible D match to TRBD2 (6 bases). With 4 bases removed from V and 7 bases from J, the gap between germline ends came to 17 bases. The CDR3 length is 15 residues. From germline, CDR1 is MGHRA and CDR2 YSYEKL. Here the CDR3 DNA reads TGCGCCAGCAGCCCGCGTTCACAGGAGGGGAATGAGCAGTTCTTC. Translating it yields CASSPRSQEGNEQFF.

The chain uses TRBV19 and TRBJ2-4; perhaps TRBD1 as D (6 bases). The length of the CDR3 is 13 residues. In germline, CDR1 is LNHDA, CDR2 SQIVND (reference sequence). V lost 4 bases and J 11 bases, leaving 15 bases between the germline ends. CDR3 region: CASSTNTGNLQYF. CDR3 in DNA: TGTGCCAGTAGTACCAATACAGGGAACCTTCAGTACTTC.

The gene calls are TRBV29-1 and TRBJ2-7; 9 nucleotides match TRBD1. The CDR3 covers 15 residues. From germline, CDR1 is SQVTM and CDR2 ANQGSEA. CDR3 nucleotides: TGCAGTCAAGACCGCCGGGACAGGGACCCCTACGAGCAGTACTTC. This sequence encodes CSQDRRDRDPYEQYF.

The CDR3 DNA reads TGTGCCAGCAGCCTTGGACAGGGAGGCTCTGGAAACACCATATATTTT. This translates into CASSLGQGGSGNTIYF. J is TRBJ1-3 and V is TRBV4-2; 8 nucleotides line up with TRBD1. The CDR3 covers 16 residues. CDR1 LGHNA and CDR2 YNFKEQ come from the germline V gene. The V gene end was trimmed by 4 bases and the J gene end by 0 bases; junction bases not matched to a gene: 5.

The rearrangement joins TRBV5-5 to TRBJ2-7; 7 positions match TRBD1. Per the germline V gene, CDR1 is SGHKS and CDR2 is YYEKEE (reference sequence). CDR3 length: 16 residues. With V trimmed by 0 bases and J by 8 bases, 14 bases remained unmatched. CDR3 protein: CASSLAYSWTGEKQYF. The CDR3 region has the DNA TGTGCCAGCAGCTTGGCCTATTCGTGGACAGGCGAGAAGCAGTACTTC.

V usage is TRBV6-5 and J usage is TRBJ2-7, with TRBD2 matching over 10 bases. The CDR3 covers 14 residues. V shed 7 bases and J 3 bases; nucleotides not matched to a gene: 6. Germline V gene lookup returns CDR1 MNHEY and CDR2 SVGAGI. CDR3 DNA sequence: TGTGCCAGCACCTATAGCGGGGGGATCTACGAGCAGTACTTC. Amino acid sequence: CASTYSGGIYEQYF.

The gene calls are TRBV29-1 and TRBJ1-5; D may be TRBD1 (6 bases). Germline V gives CDR1 SQVTM, CDR2 ANQGSEA. The V end lost 2 bases, the J end lost 9 bases, and 20 bases lay between the germline ends. The CDR3 contains 15 residues. CDR3 in amino acids: CSVELGAAGQGPQHF. DNA for the CDR3: TGCAGCGTTGAACTGGGGGCGGCAGGCCAAGGGCCCCAGCATTTT.

In the case of this clone: The identical CDR3 is also encoded by other nucleotide sequences in the sample. The chain couples TRBV6-5 to TRBJ1-2; 11 bases match TRBD1. The J segment lost 7 bases and the V segment lost 6 bases, leaving 4 bases of the junction unmatched. The CDR3 has 13 amino acids. From germline, CDR1 is MNHEY and CDR2 SVGAGI. This CDR3 is CASSPGTGGGYTF. The DNA of the CDR3 is TGTGCCAGCAGCCCCGGGACAGGGGGTGGCTACACCTTC.

The rearrangement links TRBV6-5 to TRBJ1-2, with TRBD1 as a possible D gene (5 bases). The germline CDR1 and CDR2 sequences are MNHEY and SVGAGI. This CDR3 spans 12 amino acids. This chain's CDR3 is CALVGGYTGYTF. The CDR3, as DNA: TGTGCACTTGTCGGGGGATATACTGGCTACACCTTC.

J is TRBJ1-2 and V is TRBV6-2 or TRBV6-3, with TRBD1 matching 8 bases. The germline V gene encodes CDR1 MNHEY and CDR2 SVGEGT. Trimming took 5 bases from V and 8 from J; bases not matched to a gene: 10. The length of the CDR3 is 14 residues. CDR3: CASSRQGSVRGYTF. CDR3 nucleotide sequence: TGTGCCAGCAGTCGACAGGGGTCCGTGAGGGGCTACACCTTC.

This clone showed up just once. The chain carries TRBV2 and TRBJ2-3; D is undetermined. V was cut by 3 bases and J by 3 bases, with 13 bases left in between. Germline V gives CDR1 SNHLY, CDR2 FYNNEI. The CDR3 spans 15 residues. Written as DNA, the CDR3 is TGTGCCAGCAGTGACGTTAGTTACCGTACAGATACGCAGTATTTT. This codes for CASSDVSYRTDTQYF.

The table lists this clone with a few counts. V gene TRBV6-5 combines with J gene TRBJ2-7; 8 nucleotides match TRBD2. The CDR3 has 14 amino acids. Trimming removed 2 bases from V and 6 bases from J; junction bases left unmatched: 6. CDR1 MNHEY and CDR2 SVGAGI come from the germline V gene. CDR3 protein: CASSYDGGAVEQYF. The DNA for the CDR3 is TGTGCCAGCAGTTACGACGGGGGGGCGGTCGAGCAGTACTTC.

V and J are TRBV7-8 and TRBJ1-2; 9 nucleotides line up with TRBD1. This CDR3 has 15 residues. Germline assignment: CDR1 SGHVS and CDR2 FQNEAQ. V dropped 1 base and J dropped 8; count of bases not matched to a gene: 8. Here the CDR3 DNA reads TGTGCCAGCAGCTTAGATCCCCGGGACAGGGTGGGCTACACCTTC. Residues: CASSLDPRDRVGYTF. Filled out from reference TRBV7-8 and TRBJ1-2, the complete variable domain reads GAGVSQSPRYKVAKRGQDVALRCDPISGHVSLFWYQQALGQGPEFLTYFQNEAQLDKSGLPSDRFFAERPEGSVSTLKIQRTQQEDSAVYLCASSLDPRDRVGYTFGSGTRLTVV.

This chain uses TRBV5-1 with TRBJ2-1, with D perhaps matching TRBD2 (6 bases). The CDR3 has 16 residues. The V end lost 0 bases, the J end lost 4 bases, and 14 bases lay between the germline ends. Germline lookup yields CDR1 SGHRS and CDR2 YFSETQ. CDR3: CASSLANNAGYNEQFF. The CDR3 DNA is TGCGCCAGCAGCTTGGCCAATAATGCGGGGTACAATGAGCAGTTCTTC.